Below, 5 T cell receptor beta chains from the same sample are listed, as sequenced in a study of T-cell reconstitution after alpha-beta-depleted transplantation in children (dated by TCRdb to about 2016). The library was generated by PCR. Sequenced using an Illumina HiSeq 2500. TCR libraries were prepared with molecular barcoding, using unique molecular identifiers to normalize TCRbeta repertoire quantification. TCRdb cleaned the public reads at Q25 with fastp, built clones with MiXCR and kept in-frame beta chains. Here each entry gathers all rows of one CDR3 protein and keeps the most common genes and DNA. The sample table lists about 640,000 distinct CDR3 sequences, roughly 15% of them with a count of one. The biggest ten clones account for 0.9% to 1.2% of the sample. Specimen: PBMCs from the stem cell graft donor, collected from the stem cell graft. Receptor source: a human donor who donated a stem cell graft to a child with acute myeloid leukemia.

In this sample, this clonotype turned up once. The V and J genes are TRBV10-2 and TRBJ2-7; D possibly corresponds to TRBD2 (7 bases). The CDR3 is made up of 13 amino acids. Trimming took 5 bases from V and 3 from J, leaving 11 bases between them. In germline, CDR1 is WSHSY, CDR2 SAAADI. The CDR3 DNA is TGCGCCAGCAGTCGGGGGGCGTACTACGAGCAGTACGTC. Protein: CASSRGAYYEQYV.

Concerning this clonotype itself: Just one base apart from a much larger clone, this may be a read error. This rearrangement joins TRBV7-2 to TRBJ2-7; either TRBD1 or TRBD2 may fit D (5 bases each). Germline V gene data show CDR1 as SGHTA and CDR2 as FQGNSA. The CDR3 runs to 15 residues. V lost 1 base and J lost 3, with 13 bases in between. The CDR3 coding sequence is TGTGCCAGCAGCTTAGTAGGGACGGTATACTACGAGCAGTACTTC. It specifies CASSLVGTVYYEQYF.

The V call is TRBV7-6, the J call TRBJ2-7; D is uncertain. The CDR3 contains 13 residues. Trimming removed 2 bases from V and 5 bases from J, with 10 bases in between. The germline CDR1 and CDR2 sequences are SGHVS and FNYEAQ. The CDR3 sequence is CASSLSAFDEQYV. CDR3 sequence (DNA): TGTGCCAGCAGCTTATCAGCCTTCGACGAGCAGTACGTC.

The sample holds a few counts of this clonotype. CDR3 sequence: CASSLGGVGLASSGANVLTF. In DNA, the CDR3 is TGTGCCAGCAGCTTGGGAGGGGTAGGCCTCGCATCCTCTGGGGCCAACGTCCTGACTTTC. The chain recombines TRBV5-4 with TRBJ2-6, with D perhaps given as TRBD1 or TRBD2 (5 bases each). Germline values: CDR1 SGHNT, CDR2 YYREEE (reference sequence). The ends were cut back, 0 bases at V and 0 bases at J, with 19 bases in the middle. The CDR3 covers 20 residues. Filled out from reference TRBV5-4 and TRBJ2-6, the complete variable domain reads ETGVTQSPTHLIKTRGQQVTLRCSSQSGHNTVSWYQQALGQGPQFIFQYYREEENGRGNFPPRFSGLQFPNYSSELNVNALELDDSALYLCASSLGGVGLASSGANVLTFGAGSRLTVL.

This clonotype was found many times. This chain joins TRBV9 and TRBJ1-2, with unresolved D. V lost 4 bases and J 0 bases, leaving 16 bases between the germline ends. The CDR3 length is 16 residues. The germline CDR1 and CDR2 sequences are SGDLS and YYNGEE. CDR3 residues: CASSFLTPDPNYGYTF. The CDR3, as DNA: TGTGCCAGCAGCTTTTTAACACCTGACCCTAACTATGGCTACACCTTC.